The subject of this entry is one TCR beta chain. These data belong to a study of blood T cell repertoires in COVID-19. Across the study: Samples taken during acute and convalescent COVID-19 were collected in the United States, Italy and Spain.

V lost 5 bases, J lost 9 bases, and 7 bases stayed unmatched. CDR3 size: 13 residues. CDR1 is SGHTA, CDR2 FQGNSA, per germline. Measured with immunoSEQ multiplex PCR; TCRdb has only the in-frame clones, and not every one. This sample has 270,000 or so clones, with 86% found just once. This rearrangement joins TRBV7-2 to TRBJ2-4, with 7 bases that match TRBD1. Material for sequencing was peripheral blood. The receptor was isolated from a woman aged 25 to 45 with active or convalescent COVID-19. DNA for the CDR3: TGTGCCAGCAGCCCAGGGGGTTTCGGCATTCAGTACTTC. Amino acid sequence: CASSPGGFGIQYF.